Below are 16 T cell receptor beta chains sequenced from a single sample in a study of CD8 T cells in Susac syndrome. The RNA input was about 0.5 to 1 ug, and it was reverse transcribed with random hexamers. TCRdb analysed the immunoSEQ multiplex PCR reads with MiXCR anew, one entry per CDR3 protein. The sample includes some 180,000 distinct CDR3 sequences, approximately 95% seen only once; the top ten take 0.085% to 0.12%. Source material: CD4+ T cells from PBMCs. These receptors originate from a human donor in good health.

The chain is built from TRBV11-2 and TRBJ2-7; 10 bases match TRBD2. The germline gives CDR1 SGHAT, CDR2 FQNNGV. V trimming: 0 bases; J trimming: 5 bases; junction bases outside the gene matches: 4. The CDR3 totals 15 residues. The CDR3 DNA follows: TGTGCCAGCAGCTTAGACACTAGCGGGACGGACGAGCAGTACTTC. Translated: CASSLDTSGTDEQYF.

This clonotype was seen a single time. The chain recombines TRBV28 with TRBJ1-1; D is uncertain. Trimming cost V 6 bases and J 7 bases, with 9 bases left between them. The length of the CDR3 is 11 residues. The germline gives CDR1 MDHEN, CDR2 SYDVKM. In DNA form, the CDR3 reads TGTGCCAGCAGACATGACGTTGAAGCTTTCTTT. Translated: CASRHDVEAFF.

This clonotype was observed a single time. The rearrangement joins TRBV27 to TRBJ1-2, with a tentative D call TRBD1 (5 bases). The V end lost 6 bases, the J end lost 0 bases, and 8 bases lay between the germline ends. The germline V gene encodes CDR1 MNHEY and CDR2 SMNVEV (reference sequence). There are 13 residues in the CDR3. CDR3 residues: CASRGEANYGYTF. The CDR3 DNA reads as TGTGCCAGCAGAGGGGAAGCTAACTATGGCTACACCTTC.

V gene TRBV29-1 combines with J gene TRBJ2-7, with D perhaps matching TRBD1 or TRBD2 (5 bases each). The CDR3 totals 13 residues. Looked up from germline, CDR1 is SQVTM and CDR2 is ANQGSEA. V lost 7 bases, J lost 2 bases, and 15 bases lay in between. The CDR3 loop is CSAESGPPYEQYF. CDR3 nucleotide sequence: TGCAGCGCAGAGTCGGGACCTCCCTACGAGCAGTACTTC.

The V and J genes are TRBV18 and TRBJ2-3; no definite D call. V was trimmed by 6 bases and J by 3 bases, leaving 7 bases between them. Germline V gene lookup returns CDR1 KGHSH and CDR2 LQKENI. The CDR3 runs to 12 residues. The CDR3 loop reads CASSTVTDTQYF. The CDR3 nucleotides are TGTGCCAGCTCGACGGTGACAGATACGCAGTATTTT. The whole variable domain, remainder taken from reference TRBV18 and TRBJ2-3, is NAGVMQNPRHLVRRRGQEARLRCSPMKGHSHVYWYRQLPEEGLKFMVYLQKENIIDESGMPKERFSAEFPKEGPSILRIQQVVRGDSAAYFCASSTVTDTQYFGPGTRLTVL.

The chain couples TRBV20-1 to TRBJ2-2; D is undetermined. V lost 0 bases, J lost 6 bases, and 11 bases lay in between. The CDR3 totals 14 residues. Per germline, CDR1 DFQATT and CDR2 SNEGSKA (reference sequence). The CDR3 bases are TGCAGTGCTAGAGATCCGGCCGCCGCCGGGGAGCTGTTTTTT. Translation gives CSARDPAAAGELFF.

V gene TRBV19 combines with J gene TRBJ2-1; 7 bases are a match to TRBD1. Germline assignment: CDR1 LNHDA and CDR2 SQIVND (reference sequence). This CDR3 contains 16 residues. V trimming: 7 bases; J trimming: 2 bases; junction bases outside the gene matches: 11. CDR3 sequence: CASTDRDWWAYNEQFF. The CDR3 bases are TGTGCCAGTACTGACAGGGATTGGTGGGCCTACAATGAGCAGTTCTTC.

The chain employs TRBV12-3 or TRBV12-4 and TRBJ2-1; 8 bases align to TRBD1. The CDR3 is made up of 15 amino acids. J was trimmed by 1 base and V by 6 bases; bases with no gene match: 5. In DNA, the CDR3 is TGTGCCAGCAGCGACAGGGGCCCATCCTACAATGAGCAGTTCTTC. Its protein product is CASSDRGPSYNEQFF.

V gene TRBV29-1 combines with J gene TRBJ1-5; no definite D call. The CDR3 length is 13 residues. The germline V gene encodes CDR1 SQVTM and CDR2 ANQGSEA. The V end was cut by 4 bases, the J end by 1 base, with 8 bases between. The CDR3 DNA follows: TGCAGCGTTGTGGGCGGGAGCAATCAGCCCCAGCATTTT. This encodes CSVVGGSNQPQHF. Drawing the rest from reference TRBV29-1 and TRBJ1-5, the complete variable domain is SAVISQKPSRDICQRGTSLTIQCQVDSQVTMMFWYRQQPGQSLTLIATANQGSEATYESGFVIDKFPISRPNLTFSTLTVSNMSPEDSSIYLCSVVGGSNQPQHFGDGTRLSIL.

The rearrangement joins TRBV7-8 to TRBJ2-7, with TRBD2 matching 12 bases. The CDR3 has 16 amino acids. The germline CDR1 and CDR2 sequences are SGHVS and FQNEAQ. The J segment lost 3 bases and the V segment lost 3 bases, leaving 6 bases of the junction unmatched. Here the CDR3 DNA reads TGTGCCAGCAGCTTCCGACTAGCGGGAGTGGTCTACGAGCAGTACTTC. Protein: CASSFRLAGVVYEQYF.

The chain joins TRBV30 to TRBJ1-2, with D perhaps TRBD1 (6 bases). CDR3 size: 14 residues. Trimming cost V 2 bases and J 4 bases, with 14 bases left between them. Germline values: CDR1 GTSNPN, CDR2 SVGIG (reference sequence). In DNA form, the CDR3 reads TGTGCCTGGAGTCCACCAAGGGGGACCTATGGCTACACCTTC. As protein: CAWSPPRGTYGYTF.

The chain employs TRBV24-1 and TRBJ2-7; TRBD2 matches 11 bases. CDR3 size: 15 residues. Trimming removed 8 bases from V and 0 bases from J; junction bases left unmatched: 5. Germline V gene sequence: CDR1 KGHDR, CDR2 SFDVKD. CDR3 sequence: CATIHLAGGSYEQYF. The CDR3 DNA reads TGTGCCACCATTCATCTAGCGGGGGGCTCCTACGAGCAGTACTTC.

Here the CDR3 DNA reads TGCAGTGCTAGGGCCGAACCAGGCACCGGGGAGCTGTTTTTT. As protein: CSARAEPGTGELFF. The chain employs TRBV20-1 and TRBJ2-2, with D hard to call. Per germline, CDR1 DFQATT and CDR2 SNEGSKA (reference sequence). Trimming removed 3 bases from V and 4 bases from J, with 12 bases in between. This CDR3 contains 14 residues.

This clonotype has just one count. The chain has TRBV27 and TRBJ2-7; tentatively, D is TRBD2 (6 bases). Germline assignment: CDR1 MNHEY and CDR2 SMNVEV (reference sequence). The ends were cut back, 0 bases at V and 6 bases at J, with 15 bases in the middle. This CDR3 spans 15 amino acids. The CDR3 is CASSLSTGTYSEQYF. The DNA of the CDR3 is TGTGCCAGCAGTTTATCCACCGGGACTTACAGCGAGCAGTACTTC.

This chain links TRBV2 with TRBJ2-1; 10 bases are a match to TRBD2. This CDR3 is 14 amino acids long. Germline assignment: CDR1 SNHLY and CDR2 FYNNEI. Trimming took 6 bases from V and 7 from J; bases not matched to a gene: 6. The CDR3 protein is CASREVSGRNEQFF. The CDR3 DNA follows: TGTGCCAGCAGGGAGGTTAGCGGGAGGAATGAGCAGTTCTTC.

In this sample, this clonotype turned up a few times. The chain uses TRBV7-2 and TRBJ2-3; 14 bases are shared with TRBD2. The J segment lost 1 base and the V segment lost 3 bases, leaving 0 bases of the junction unmatched. CDR1 is SGHTA, CDR2 FQGNSA, per germline. The CDR3 is made up of 16 amino acids. CDR3 protein: CASSLGLAGGTDTQYF. CDR3 sequence (DNA): TGTGCCAGCAGCTTGGGACTAGCGGGAGGCACAGATACGCAGTATTTT.